This T cell receptor beta chain came from a study of T cell responses to AZD1222 COVID-19 vaccine. The CDR3 runs to 15 residues. Looked up from germline, CDR1 is SGHTA and CDR2 is FQGNSA. V lost 5 bases and J lost 8; bases outside the gene matches: 11. Libraries were prepared by immunoSEQ multiplex PCR; TCRdb keeps only in-frame clonotypes and omits some of them. The repertoire consists of about 53,000 clones, with 70% to 85% occurring once and the leading ten covering over 25%. The sequencing used peripheral blood, collected on day 0 of AZD1222 vaccination. V and J are TRBV7-2 and TRBJ1-4; TRBD1 agrees at 7 bases. The source of this sequence is an adult in good health. CDR3 sequence: CASSPTDRVWEKLFF. In DNA form, the CDR3 reads TGTGCCAGCAGCCCAACCGACAGGGTCTGGGAAAAACTGTTTTTT. Combining the CDR3 with reference TRBV7-2 and TRBJ1-4 gives the whole variable domain GAGVSQSPSNKVTEKGKDVELRCDPISGHTALYWYRQSLGQGLEFLIYFQGNSAPDKSGLPSDRFSAERTGGSVSTLTIQRTQQEDSAVYLCASSPTDRVWEKLFFGSGTQLSVL.